The clone carrying this TCR beta chain was seen a few times. The CDR3 loop spans 16 amino acids. The sample comes from a study of patients and donors after allogeneic stem cell transplantation. TCRdb recomputed calls from the RT-PCR reads with MiXCR, one row per CDR3 protein. Seen here are 150,000 to 250,000 distinct CDR3 sequences, roughly two fifths observed once, and the top ten hold 33%. This chain joins TRBV21-1 and TRBJ1-3. TRBV21-1 is classified as a pseudogene. The source is a human donor who was either an allogeneic HSCT recipient or a stem cell or donor lymphocyte infusion donor (not recorded which). It is not recorded whose cells these are; they may come from a transplant donor. The specimen was blood, either unsorted or a sorted T cell fraction (not recorded which). The CDR3 is CASSSQHGTSGNTIYF. The CDR3 DNA reads as TGTGCCAGCAGCTCCCAACACGGGACTTCTGGAAACACCATATATTTT.